The 32 T cell receptor beta chains below come from one sample, sequenced in a study of immune heterogeneity within non-small cell lung tumors (dated by TCRdb to 2017 to 2018). Genomic DNA extracted from bulk tumor tissue served as TCR template, with approximately 590 ng gDNA amplified per sample. During surgery, multiple biopsies were taken from each primary tumor and placed as far apart as possible within the tumor mass. The study cohort was described as untreated, and the patients were newly diagnosed NSCLC cases having curative surgery. The run used a HiSeq X Ten. The TCR beta CDR3 region was amplified with a multiplex PCR system whose first round of about 11 cycles used 32 V-gene forward primers and 13 J-gene reverse primers. In TCRdb, the public reads were trimmed at Q25 with fastp and aligned with MiXCR, with productive beta chains retained. Every CDR3 protein is listed once, alongside the most common genes and DNA of its rows. The sample records fewer than 11,000 distinct CDR3 sequences, around a quarter of which are singletons. About a quarter of the sample belongs to the ten largest clones.

The sequenced sample consisted of lung tumor tissue. All receptors come from a woman between 45 and 60 years old with non-small cell lung cancer.

The chain is built from TRBV18 and TRBJ2-7, with D tentatively TRBD1 or TRBD2 (5 bases each). CDR1 and CDR2 from the germline V gene are KGHSH and LQKENI. This CDR3 is built from 13 residues. V dropped 6 bases and J dropped 7 bases, with 16 bases sitting between them. This CDR3 reads CASSPPSGREQYF. The CDR3 DNA reads TGTGCCAGCTCGCCTCCCTCGGGACGTGAGCAGTACTTC. The full variable domain, with the rest looked up from reference TRBV18 and TRBJ2-7, is NAGVMQNPRHLVRRRGQEARLRCSPMKGHSHVYWYRQLPEEGLKFMVYLQKENIIDESGMPKERFSAEFPKEGPSILRIQQVVRGDSAAYFCASSPPSGREQYFGPGTRLTVT.

Sample share makes this clonotype medium-sized. The chain has TRBV30 and TRBJ2-7; 8 positions match TRBD1. V gave up 0 bases and J gave up 4 bases; unmatched junction bases: 5. The CDR3 loop spans 14 amino acids. CDR1 and CDR2 (germline): GTSNPN, SVGIG (reference sequence). CDR3 nucleotides: TGTGCCTGGAGTGTAACAGGGGGGTTGTACGAGCAGTACTTC. It is translated as CAWSVTGGLYEQYF.

This clonotype was seen ten or more times. CDR3 residues: CASSYQEGAGGYTF. In nucleotides, the CDR3 is TGTGCCAGCAGTTACCAGGAGGGGGCAGGTGGCTACACCTTC. The gene calls are TRBV6-5 and TRBJ1-2, with 7 positions matching TRBD1. The CDR3 extends over 14 amino acids. V was pared by 2 bases and J by 7 bases, with 7 bases of the junction left unmatched. The germline V gene has CDR1 MNHEY and CDR2 SVGAGI.

Ten or more counts support this clonotype. V usage is TRBV20-1 and J usage is TRBJ2-7, with 10 bases lining up with TRBD1. This CDR3 contains 13 residues. Germline V gene sequence: CDR1 DFQATT, CDR2 SNEGSKA (reference sequence). The J segment lost 6 bases and the V segment lost 6 bases, leaving 8 bases of the junction unmatched. The DNA of the CDR3 is TGCAGTGCCTACAGGACAGGGGGTGGCGAGCAGTACTTC. The encoded protein is CSAYRTGGGEQYF.

This clonotype qualifies as medium-sized. The rearrangement links TRBV5-1 to TRBJ2-7; 8 bases fit TRBD1. The germline V gene has CDR1 SGHRS and CDR2 YFSETQ. This CDR3 has 15 residues. The V segment lost 0 bases and the J segment 3 bases; nucleotides outside the gene matches: 5. The CDR3 loop is CASSLEAGGGYEQYF. The CDR3 DNA follows: TGCGCCAGCAGCTTGGAGGCAGGGGGCGGCTACGAGCAGTACTTC.

This clonotype was seen ten or more times. The genes are TRBV9 and TRBJ1-1; D is uncertain. Germline assignment: CDR1 SGDLS and CDR2 YYNGEE. The CDR3 runs to 13 residues. V was pared by 3 bases and J by 0 bases, with 6 bases between. In DNA form, the CDR3 reads TGTGCCAGCAGCGCTACTTTGAACACTGAAGCTTTCTTT. Protein product: CASSATLNTEAFF.

This clonotype was recorded a few times. This sequence joins TRBV7-8 and TRBJ2-3, with D unclear. Germline V gene lookup returns CDR1 SGHVS and CDR2 FQNEAQ. This CDR3 is built from 12 residues. V was cut by 5 bases and J by 4 bases, with 7 bases left in between. CDR3 amino acids: CASSLDADTQYF. The CDR3 DNA is TGTGCCAGCAGCCTCGACGCAGATACGCAGTATTTT.

This clonotype was recorded many times. The V gene is TRBV12-3 or TRBV12-4, the J gene TRBJ2-3, with 9 positions matching TRBD2. This CDR3 has 14 amino acids. V dropped 3 bases and J dropped 6; count of bases not matched to a gene: 4. The CDR3 here is CASSFSSGTDTQYF. The CDR3 DNA reads TGTGCCAGCAGTTTCTCTAGCGGGACGGATACGCAGTATTTT.

This clonotype was counted at least ten times. The chain recombines TRBV20-1 with TRBJ2-3, with 9 bases lining up with TRBD2. The CDR3 loop spans 15 amino acids. With V trimmed by 6 bases and J by 5 bases, 12 bases remained unmatched. Looked up from germline, CDR1 is DFQATT and CDR2 is SNEGSKA (reference sequence). This CDR3 reads CSATTSGEGLDTQYF. CDR3 sequence (DNA): TGCAGTGCCACGACTAGCGGAGAGGGTTTAGATACGCAGTATTTT.

The chain employs TRBV29-1 and TRBJ2-3; no definite D call. The CDR3 spans 12 residues. CDR1 is SQVTM, CDR2 ANQGSEA, per germline. The germline V and J ends were trimmed by 4 bases and 3 bases, with 8 bases remaining between them. This chain's CDR3 is CSVAIRTDTQYF. CDR3 coding DNA: TGCAGCGTTGCGATCCGAACAGATACGCAGTATTTT.

This clonotype is medium-sized by share. The gene calls are TRBV6-1 and TRBJ1-3; 8 bases line up with TRBD1. The germline V gene has CDR1 MNHNS and CDR2 SASEGT. Trimming took 5 bases from V and 4 from J; bases not matched to a gene: 1. This CDR3 contains 13 residues. This CDR3 is CASSWDRGNTIYF. CDR3 bases: TGTGCCAGCAGTTGGGACAGGGGAAACACCATATATTTT.

Comments on this clonotype: One end of the junction varies from germline; a read error may be responsible. The rearrangement links TRBV7-9 to TRBJ2-3; perhaps TRBD2 as D (5 bases). The germline CDR1 and CDR2 sequences are SEHNR and FQNEAQ (reference sequence). The length of the CDR3 is 13 residues. This CDR3 reads CGSSLVGVGTQYF. CDR3 DNA: TGTGGCAGCAGCTTAGTCGGGGTCGGTACGCAGTATTTT.

To note about this clonotype: Possible read error: a much larger clone is one base away. The chain carries TRBV30 and TRBJ1-1; no clear D. The germline V gene encodes CDR1 GTSNPN and CDR2 SVGIG (reference sequence). CDR3 size: 13 residues. For the CDR3, the DNA is TGTGCCGGGAATAGTAGGTTGAACACTGGAGCTTTCTTT. This codes for CAGNSRLNTGAFF.

This clonotype was counted many times. The V gene is TRBV5-5, the J gene TRBJ2-5; D might be TRBD2 (6 bases). CDR1 and CDR2 (germline): SGHKS, YYEKEE (reference sequence). Trimming removed 2 bases from V and 1 base from J, with 12 bases in between. CDR3 length equals 15 residues. CDR3 nucleotide sequence: TGTGCCAGCAGCTTATCCGGGACTTCCCAAGAGACCCAGTACTTC. This translates into CASSLSGTSQETQYF.

This clonotype was observed a single time. The CDR3 does not close with the conserved phenylalanine or tryptophan, likely indicating a read error. No DNA is shown, since the ends of the CDR3 on it are uncertain; the CDR3 is the one TCRdb lists. This chain joins TRBV7-9 and TRBJ2-3; the table names TRBD1, a call not compared with the DNA. Germline V gene sequence: CDR1 SEHNR, CDR2 FQNEAQ (reference sequence). 19 amino acids form the CDR3, both terminal residues included. CDR3 in amino acids: CASSSTDRAPYGPEQYFGP.

This clonotype turned up a few times. V usage is TRBV6-1 and J usage is TRBJ2-1; TRBD2 might be the D (6 bases). This CDR3 contains 13 residues. V lost 8 bases and J 7 bases, leaving 15 bases between the germline ends. The germline gives CDR1 MNHNS, CDR2 SASEGT. In DNA, the CDR3 is TGTGCCAGCCGGCGGGGATCAGTGAATGAGCAGTTCTTC. It specifies CASRRGSVNEQFF.

On this clonotype itself: A much larger clone differs by one base, so this may be a read error. This chain connects TRBV20-1 to TRBJ1-2; D not certain. Germline assignment: CDR1 DFQATT and CDR2 SNEGSKA (reference sequence). The CDR3 totals 11 residues. CDR3 DNA sequence: TGCATTGCCCATAGGAGCACTCTCCACACCTTC. Amino acids: CIAHRSTLHTF.

This clonotype was detected a few times. The rearrangement links TRBV9 to TRBJ1-2; D unclear. Trimming removed 3 bases from V and 7 bases from J, with 10 bases in between. CDR1 is SGDLS, CDR2 YYNGEE, per germline. The CDR3 has 12 residues. DNA of the CDR3: TGTGCCAGCAGCGCAACGGCCCGTGGCTACACCTTC. The encoded protein is CASSATARGYTF.

This clonotype has ten or more counts. The chain couples TRBV7-9 to TRBJ2-7; 8 nucleotides line up with TRBD1. The CDR3 extends over 15 amino acids. Germline-derived CDR1 and CDR2 are SEHNR and FQNEAQ (reference sequence). The ends lost 5 bases at V and 4 bases at J; junction bases unmatched: 10. The CDR3 here is CASSDGQGREYEQYF. The CDR3, as DNA: TGTGCCAGCAGCGACGGACAGGGACGTGAATACGAGCAGTACTTC.

In the case of this clonotype: A clone one base away is much larger, so this may be a read error. This chain uses TRBV28 with TRBJ1-6, with TRBD1 identical over 7 bases. CDR3 length: 17 amino acids. V trimming: 8 bases; J trimming: 7 bases; junction bases outside the gene matches: 17. Germline V gene lookup returns CDR1 MDHEN and CDR2 SYDVKM. The CDR3 DNA reads as TGTGCCAGCGGCACCAGGCGGGGACAGCCCATCAATTCACCCCTCCACTTT. Amino acids: CASGTRRGQPINSPLHF.

This chain links TRBV7-9 with TRBJ1-2, with no clear D. The CDR3 has 12 residues. The germline V gene encodes CDR1 SEHNR and CDR2 FQNEAQ (reference sequence). Trimming shortened V by 5 bases and J by 4 bases, and 8 bases separated the two germline ends. The CDR3 loop reads CASSLNLYGYTF. CDR3 sequence (DNA): TGTGCCAGCAGCCTAAATCTCTATGGCTACACCTTC.

In the case of this clonotype: A read error may explain this, as a much larger clone is one base away. V and J are TRBV9 and TRBJ1-2, with D unclear. CDR3 size: 12 residues. Germline values: CDR1 SGDLS, CDR2 YYNGEE. V was trimmed by 3 bases and J by 9 bases, leaving 12 bases between them. The CDR3 sequence: CASSEIGGCYTF. In DNA, the CDR3 is TGTGCCAGCAGCGAGATAGGAGGCTGCTACACCTTC.

This clonotype was counted many times. The J gene is TRBJ1-2, the V gene TRBV6-1, with unresolved D. The length of the CDR3 is 13 residues. CDR1 is MNHNS and CDR2 is SASEGT in the germline V gene. The V gene lost 8 bases and the J gene lost 2 bases, with 12 bases spanning the gap. CDR3 protein: CASVGTANYGYTF. CDR3 in DNA: TGTGCCAGCGTGGGAACAGCCAACTATGGCTACACCTTC.

For this clonotype: The conserved phenylalanine or tryptophan normally closing the CDR3 is absent here, so this likely arose from a read error. The limits of the CDR3 on the DNA are not certain, so only TCRdb's listed CDR3 is given. This chain connects TRBV19 to TRBJ2-3; TRBD1, as called in the table, went unchecked against the DNA. Germline V gives CDR1 LNHDA, CDR2 SQIVND (reference sequence). The CDR3 is 17 residues long, ends included. The CDR3 reads CASSSWATGGLEQYFGP.

This clonotype showed up many times. This chain uses TRBV5-6 with TRBJ1-2, with TRBD1 matching 9 bases. This CDR3 is built from 15 residues. V lost 5 bases to trimming and J lost 7 bases; unmatched junction nucleotides: 12. Germline values: CDR1 SGHDT, CDR2 YYEEEE. CDR3 sequence: CASRVEDRGYSGYTF. The CDR3 DNA reads as TGTGCCAGCAGGGTGGAAGACAGGGGGTACTCTGGCTACACCTTC.

A remark on this clonotype: A single base separates this from a much larger clone, so it may be a read error. The chain couples TRBV7-2 to TRBJ2-2, with 7 nucleotides matching TRBD1. The germline V gene encodes CDR1 SGHTA and CDR2 FQGNSA. This CDR3 has 15 residues. The CDR3 loop reads CASNRQGMGTGEMFF. The CDR3 nucleotides are TGTGCCAGCAACCGACAGGGTATGGGTACCGGGGAGATGTTTTTT.

Many counts were recorded for this clonotype. V gene TRBV19 combines with J gene TRBJ2-3; weak D call: TRBD2 (5 bases). The CDR3 totals 13 residues. Trimming removed 4 bases from V and 2 bases from J, with 7 bases in between. The germline gives CDR1 LNHDA, CDR2 SQIVND (reference sequence). The CDR3 spells CASSNGITDTQYF. CDR3 coding DNA: TGTGCCAGTAGTAACGGGATCACAGATACGCAGTATTTT. Complete variable domain (other parts from reference TRBV19 and TRBJ2-3): DGGITQSPKYLFRKEGQNVTLSCEQNLNHDAMYWYRQDPGQGLRLIYYSQIVNDFQKGDIAEGYSVSREKKESFPLTVTSAQKNPTAFYLCASSNGITDTQYFGPGTRLTVL.

This clonotype was found a few times. A much more abundant neighbour one base away suggests this may be a read error. This rearrangement joins TRBV20-1 to TRBJ2-7, with 8 bases that match TRBD2. This CDR3 has 16 residues. Germline V gene sequence: CDR1 DFQATT, CDR2 SNEGSKA (reference sequence). CDR3: CSARDLRGSSGNEKYF. The CDR3, as DNA: TGCAGTGCTAGAGACCTAAGAGGGAGTAGCGGGAACGAGAAGTACTTC.

This clonotype was counted many times. The CDR3 region has the DNA TGCAGTGCCGAGGGGATCAATCAGCCCCAGCATTTT. This codes for CSAEGINQPQHF. The chain combines TRBV20-1 with TRBJ1-5, with D maybe TRBD1 (5 bases). This CDR3 is 12 amino acids long. Germline V gives CDR1 DFQATT, CDR2 SNEGSKA (reference sequence). With 6 bases removed from V and 3 bases from J, the gap between germline ends came to 9 bases.

CDR3 DNA: TGTGCCAGCGCAGGGGGGAGTGAAAAACTGTTTTTT. Translation: CASAGGSEKLFF. This chain links TRBV7-9 with TRBJ1-4, with 7 positions matching TRBD1. V lost 8 bases to trimming and J lost 7 bases; unmatched junction nucleotides: 4. Germline CDR1 is SEHNR and CDR2 is FQNEAQ (reference sequence). CDR3 size: 12 residues.

Remarks on this clonotype: Given a much more abundant clone one base away, this may be a read error. The chain recombines TRBV19 with TRBJ1-2; D unresolved. Per the germline V gene, CDR1 is LNHDA and CDR2 is SQIVND (reference sequence). This CDR3 is built from 14 residues. The DNA for the CDR3 is TGTCCCAGTAGTATAGGACGTCGGTCCTATGGCTACACCTTC. It yields the protein CPSSIGRRSYGYTF.

This clonotype is labeled as medium-sized. The junction differs from germline at one of its ends, possibly a read error. This chain joins TRBV6-6 and TRBJ2-7, with no clear D. The CDR3 is 15 residues long. The germline gives CDR1 MNHNY, CDR2 SVGAGI (reference sequence). In nucleotides, the CDR3 is TGTGCCAGCACTTACTCGGCGGAAAGCTCCTACGAGCAGTACTTC. Translation: CASTYSAESSYEQYF.